Below, 26 T cell receptor beta chains from the same sample are listed, as sequenced in a study of post-analysis software for immune sequencing data. Study-level results: In patients, four to six TRBV segments were more frequent than in controls, with TRBV5-6, TRBV5-1 and TRBV20-1 among them.

These receptors lack a known antigen. Every TCR beta cDNA library bore unique molecular identifiers. A single record per CDR3 protein comes from TCRdb applying MiXCR to the PCR reads. This sample has roughly 600,000 distinct CDR3 sequences, with 40% to 50% found just once. Sequenced sample: blood. The receptors here all came from a girl aged 5-17 years with multiple sclerosis.

This clonotype was seen a handful of times. CDR3 loop: CAITGTGANTEAFF. The CDR3 nucleotides read TGTGCCATCACTGGGACAGGAGCGAACACTGAAGCTTTCTTT. The chain links TRBV10-3 to TRBJ1-1, with 8 bases that match TRBD1. V lost 7 bases, J lost 1 base, and 5 bases stayed unmatched. Germline V gives CDR1 ENHRY, CDR2 SYGVKD. The CDR3 has 14 residues.

The V gene is TRBV9, the J gene TRBJ2-1; D remains ambiguous. V was trimmed by 4 bases and J by 0 bases, leaving 11 bases between them. The length of the CDR3 is 15 residues. Per the germline V gene, CDR1 is SGDLS and CDR2 is YYNGEE. In DNA, the CDR3 is TGTGCCAGCAGCCCTGTTCCACGCTCCTACAATGAGCAGTTCTTC. Translating it yields CASSPVPRSYNEQFF.

This clonotype has just one count. The chain couples TRBV5-1 to TRBJ2-1; no definite D call. V lost 1 base to trimming and J lost 13 bases, with 9 bases between them. CDR3 size: 11 residues. From germline, CDR1 is SGHRS and CDR2 YFSETQ. CDR3 residues: CASSLKEVQFF. The CDR3 nucleotides are TGCGCCAGCAGCTTGAAAGAAGTTCAGTTCTTC.

The gene calls are TRBV20-1 and TRBJ2-3, with D tentatively TRBD1 (7 bases). Germline V CDR1 and CDR2: DFQATT, SNEGSKA (reference sequence). V gave up 6 bases and J gave up 6 bases, with 10 bases separating them. The CDR3 is 11 residues long. The CDR3 sequence is CSATGRDTQYF. The CDR3 DNA reads as TGCAGTGCGACAGGGAGGGATACGCAGTATTTT.

The chain combines TRBV29-1 with TRBJ2-7; D gene uncertain. Deletions cut 6 bases from V and 0 bases from J, with 12 bases between. Germline CDR1 and CDR2: SQVTM and ANQGSEA. The length of the CDR3 is 13 residues. CDR3 coding DNA: TGCAGCGTCCGGAGCAGCCTCTCCTACGAGCAGTACTTC. Amino acid sequence: CSVRSSLSYEQYF.

The chain couples TRBV5-1 to TRBJ2-1; 7 bases are shared with TRBD2. With V trimmed by 2 bases and J by 5 bases, 7 bases remained unmatched. CDR1 is SGHRS and CDR2 is YFSETQ in the germline V gene. The CDR3 extends over 15 amino acids. DNA of the CDR3: TGCGCCAGCAGCTTCGGCGGGAGTAATAACAATGAGCAGTTCTTC. Its protein product is CASSFGGSNNNEQFF.

The V gene is TRBV12-3 or TRBV12-4, the J gene TRBJ2-7; D unresolved. The J call may not be correct, given that the DNA end is closer to TRBJ2-5. The CDR3 has 13 residues. CDR3 nucleotides: TGTGCCAGCAGTTTAACGGCTCCGAGGACCCAGTACTTC. It specifies CASSLTAPRTQYF.

The V call is TRBV20-1, the J call TRBJ2-3; D is possibly TRBD2 (6 bases). The CDR3 runs to 14 residues. Germline V lookup: CDR1 DFQATT, CDR2 SNEGSKA (reference sequence). V was shortened by 3 bases and J by 5 bases, with 15 bases between the two germline ends. The CDR3 protein is CSASGGARLDTQYF. In DNA form, the CDR3 reads TGCAGTGCTAGCGGGGGTGCTAGACTAGATACGCAGTATTTT.

V and J are TRBV6-6 and TRBJ2-7; D ambiguous. The CDR3 loop spans 15 amino acids. The germline V gene encodes CDR1 MNHNY and CDR2 SVGAGI (reference sequence). Trimming took 0 bases from V and 7 from J, leaving 16 bases between them. DNA for the CDR3: TGTGCCAGCAGTTACTCGAGCGAGGCCCCTCGGGAGCAGTACTTC. Translated: CASSYSSEAPREQYF.

The V and J genes are TRBV24-1 and TRBJ1-1; 12 bases map to TRBD1. Germline V gene lookup returns CDR1 KGHDR and CDR2 SFDVKD. Unmatched junction bases numbered 5, after V lost 7 bases and J lost 3 bases. The CDR3 is 15 residues long. DNA for the CDR3: TGTGCCACCAGCCTGGGACAGGGGGCGGACACTGAAGCTTTCTTT. Its translation: CATSLGQGADTEAFF.

This sequence joins TRBV7-2 and TRBJ2-1; D could derive from TRBD1 or TRBD2 (6 bases each). V lost 0 bases, J lost 6 bases, and 18 bases lay in between. This CDR3 has 17 residues. CDR1 is SGHTA and CDR2 is FQGNSA in the germline V gene. For the CDR3, the DNA is TGTGCCAGCAGCTTAGCTCGAGGGGGGAGATGGCTCAATGAGCAGTTCTTC. This encodes CASSLARGGRWLNEQFF.

This sequence joins TRBV27 and TRBJ2-7; maybe TRBD1 (5 bases). There are 16 residues in the CDR3. Germline V gives CDR1 MNHEY, CDR2 SMNVEV (reference sequence). V lost 5 bases and J 4 bases, leaving 21 bases between the germline ends. CDR3 sequence reads: CASSLLGHMGSYEQYF. The CDR3 nucleotides are TGTGCCAGCAGTCTCCTCGGACATATGGGCTCTTACGAGCAGTACTTC.

The chain is built from TRBV29-1 and TRBJ1-1; TRBD1 is a possible D gene (5 bases). The CDR3 has 13 residues. Germline CDR1 is SQVTM and CDR2 is ANQGSEA. Trimming took 4 bases from V and 7 from J, leaving 16 bases between them. CDR3 sequence reads: CSVALGGDGEAFF. In DNA form, the CDR3 reads TGCAGCGTTGCCCTGGGAGGGGATGGTGAAGCTTTCTTT.

This clonotype is a singleton in its sample. The chain combines TRBV9 with TRBJ2-2; tentative D call: TRBD2 (6 bases). This CDR3 comprises 15 residues. The V gene's germline CDR1 is SGDLS and CDR2 YYNGEE. Between the trimmed V and J ends, which lost 7 bases and 5 bases, there was a span of 18 bases. The CDR3 DNA reads TGTGCCAGCGCCCCTGCCCCGGGGGAGACCGGGGAGCTGTTTTTT. Translating gives CASAPAPGETGELFF.

This chain uses TRBV13 with TRBJ2-7, with 10 bases aligning to TRBD2. TRBJ2-5 matches the DNA end more closely, so the J call is doubtful. The germline V gene has CDR1 PRHDT and CDR2 FYEKMQ (reference sequence). CDR3 length: 19 amino acids. The CDR3 coding sequence is TGTGCCAGCAGCCGGGGACTAGCGTTATCTATGGAGGTCGAAGAGACCCAGTACTTC. Amino acid sequence: CASSRGLALSMEVEETQYF.

The chain carries TRBV30 and TRBJ2-7; D assignment may be TRBD1 or TRBD2 (5 bases each). The CDR3 runs to 11 residues. The V end was cut by 4 bases, the J end by 3 bases, with 7 bases between. Germline V gene data show CDR1 as GTSNPN and CDR2 as SVGIG (reference sequence). The DNA for the CDR3 is TGTGCCTGGACAGGGAGCTACGAGCAGTACTTC. Its translation is CAWTGSYEQYF.

This clonotype was observed a handful of times. The chain joins TRBV14 to TRBJ2-3; 10 bases are shared with TRBD2. The trim removed 1 base at V and 2 bases at J, leaving 6 bases unmatched. This CDR3 comprises 17 residues. Germline lookup yields CDR1 SGHDN and CDR2 FVKESK. DNA of the CDR3: TGTGCCAGCAGCCAAGTTGGACTAGCGGCCGCCACAGATACGCAGTATTTT. This translates into CASSQVGLAAATDTQYF.

V usage is TRBV6-1 and J usage is TRBJ1-6, with a possible D match to TRBD1 (6 bases). The V end lost 6 bases, the J end lost 0 bases, and 18 bases lay between the germline ends. The germline V gene has CDR1 MNHNS and CDR2 SASEGT. The CDR3 contains 18 residues. The CDR3 region has the DNA TGTGCCAGCAGAACAGGGTATTCTACACGCTCCTATAATTCACCCCTCCACTTT. Translated: CASRTGYSTRSYNSPLHF.

CDR3 residues: CASSRPRSQETQYF. As DNA, the CDR3 is TGTGCCAGCAGTAGGCCAAGGTCCCAGGAGACCCAGTACTTC. The rearrangement links TRBV5-5 to TRBJ2-7, with D unresolved. The DNA end is more similar to TRBJ2-5, so the J call may be wrong. Germline V gene lookup returns CDR1 SGHKS and CDR2 YYEKEE (reference sequence). CDR3 length equals 14 residues.

The chain employs TRBV7-8 and TRBJ2-7; the D call may be TRBD1 or TRBD2 (5 bases each). Between the trimmed V and J ends, which lost 3 bases and 3 bases, there was a span of 12 bases. CDR1 and CDR2 (germline): SGHVS, FQNEAQ. The CDR3 loop spans 14 amino acids. The CDR3 sequence: CASSFRRGIYEQYF. The CDR3 nucleotides read TGTGCCAGCAGCTTTCGTCGGGGCATCTACGAGCAGTACTTC.

The chain combines TRBV12-3 or TRBV12-4 with TRBJ2-7; D is possibly TRBD2 (5 bases). Trimming removed 6 bases from V and 1 base from J, with 13 bases in between. CDR3 length: 14 amino acids. This CDR3 is CASRPSRGSYEQYF. CDR3 DNA sequence: TGTGCCAGCAGACCCTCTCGGGGATCCTACGAGCAGTACTTC.

This clonotype was found a few times. The chain joins TRBV10-3 to TRBJ2-1, with TRBD2 matching 10 bases. The CDR3 runs to 15 residues. The germline V gene has CDR1 ENHRY and CDR2 SYGVKD. V shed 10 bases and J 10 bases; nucleotides not matched to a gene: 16. The CDR3 nucleotides read TGTGCCACCGCCTGGGCTAGCGGGAGCCATTGGGAGCAGTTCTTC. This gives the protein CATAWASGSHWEQFF.

This sequence joins TRBV6-6 and TRBJ1-2, with D hard to call. The CDR3 extends over 14 amino acids. Per germline, CDR1 MNHNY and CDR2 SVGAGI (reference sequence). V lost 6 bases and J 6 bases, leaving 17 bases between the germline ends. CDR3 loop: CASSDGWERNGYTF. In DNA, the CDR3 is TGTGCCAGCAGCGACGGATGGGAGAGAAATGGCTACACCTTC.

This clonotype was detected once. The V gene is TRBV7-2, the J gene TRBJ2-1; D is unclear. Trimming removed 5 bases from V and 4 bases from J, with 27 bases in between. This CDR3 comprises 19 residues. Germline assignment: CDR1 SGHTA and CDR2 FQGNSA. As DNA, the CDR3 is TGTGCCAGCAGCCCGAGGCATGTAGGGTATGGATCAGGTTACAATGAGCAGTTCTTC. Its protein is CASSPRHVGYGSGYNEQFF.

A few counts support this clonotype. The chain recombines TRBV29-1 with TRBJ2-5, with D unresolved. This CDR3 comprises 10 residues. V lost 5 bases and J lost 5, with 6 bases in between. Germline V CDR1 and CDR2: SQVTM, ANQGSEA. CDR3: CSVFRETQYF. The CDR3 DNA reads as TGCAGCGTTTTCAGGGAGACCCAGTACTTC.

This clonotype was detected a few times. This chain joins TRBV5-1 and TRBJ2-3; no firm D call. The CDR3 length is 14 residues. Trimming removed 2 bases at V and 0 bases at J, with 7 bases between. The germline V gene has CDR1 SGHRS and CDR2 YFSETQ. This chain's CDR3 is CASSFAPSTDTQYF. The CDR3 coding sequence is TGCGCCAGCAGCTTTGCCCCCAGCACAGATACGCAGTATTTT.